Each of the 21 T cell receptor beta chains below was sequenced from the same sample in a study of blood T cell repertoires in COVID-19. Clones were read by immunoSEQ multiplex PCR, and TCRdb kept only the in-frame ones, dropping some. The sample carries around 340,000 clones, more than 70% recorded once. Specimen: PBMCs or T cells enriched from blood (not recorded which). The receptors were gathered from a woman in her 30s who had been exposed to COVID-19.

This clone was counted a single time. The chain couples TRBV10-2 to TRBJ1-2; 10 bases agree with TRBD1. V gave up 8 bases and J gave up 4 bases; unmatched junction bases: 10. CDR1 and CDR2 from the germline V gene are WSHSY and SAAADI. CDR3 length equals 15 residues. CDR3 region: CASQTRDRGIYGYTF. For the CDR3, the DNA is TGCGCCAGCCAAACCCGGGACAGGGGCATCTATGGCTACACCTTC.

The genes are TRBV30 and TRBJ1-1, with unresolved D. CDR3 length: 13 amino acids. The germline CDR1 and CDR2 sequences are GTSNPN and SVGIG (reference sequence). Trimming removed 1 base at V and 5 bases at J, with 11 bases between. Here the CDR3 DNA reads TGTGCCTGGAGTGGACACAGAGGGACTGAAGCTTTCTTT. Translating it yields CAWSGHRGTEAFF.

This clone has just one count. The J gene is TRBJ2-7, the V gene TRBV6-6; D uncertain. Trimming removed 4 bases at V and 0 bases at J, with 7 bases between. This CDR3 contains 13 residues. Germline V lookup: CDR1 MNHNY, CDR2 SVGAGI (reference sequence). CDR3 coding DNA: TGTGCCAGCAGTTTGGGCTACTCCTACGAGCAGTACTTC. This gives the protein CASSLGYSYEQYF.

This clone was found a few times. This sequence joins TRBV5-1 and TRBJ2-2, with 11 bases matching TRBD1. Germline trimming cut 3 bases from V and 0 bases from J; bases unmatched to any gene: 7. The CDR3 covers 18 residues. From germline, CDR1 is SGHRS and CDR2 YFSETQ. The CDR3 sequence: CASSSSGQGASNTGELFF. DNA of the CDR3: TGCGCCAGCAGCTCCTCCGGACAGGGGGCCTCGAACACCGGGGAGCTGTTTTTT.

In this sample, this clone turned up once. The chain uses TRBV7-9 and TRBJ2-2, with 9 bases matching TRBD2. This CDR3 has 18 amino acids. Losses at the gene ends were 5 bases for V and 2 bases for J; bases not matched to a gene: 12. The germline CDR1 and CDR2 sequences are SEHNR and FQNEAQ (reference sequence). The CDR3 DNA reads TGTGCCAGCAGCCCCCCGGCCCCGACTAGCGGAAACACCGGGGAGCTGTTTTTT. It yields the protein CASSPPAPTSGNTGELFF. The entire variable domain, with the rest obtained from reference TRBV7-9 and TRBJ2-2, is as follows: DTGVSQNPRHKITKRGQNVTFRCDPISEHNRLYWYRQTLGQGPEFLTYFQNEAQLEKSRLLSDRFSAERPKGSFSTLEIQRTEQGDSAMYLCASSPPAPTSGNTGELFFGEGSRLTVL.

The rearrangement joins TRBV28 to TRBJ2-4, with D perhaps TRBD1 (5 bases). This CDR3 is 15 amino acids long. CDR1 and CDR2 (germline): MDHEN, SYDVKM. V dropped 6 bases and J dropped 0 bases, with 12 bases sitting between them. CDR3 amino acids: CASRGQQLAKNIQYF. In DNA, the CDR3 is TGTGCCAGCAGGGGGCAACAATTAGCCAAAAACATTCAGTACTTC.

Only a few counts were recorded for this clone. The chain combines TRBV19 with TRBJ2-3; D is undetermined. The CDR3 has 13 amino acids. Trimming took 5 bases from V and 1 from J, leaving 7 bases between them. The germline V gene encodes CDR1 LNHDA and CDR2 SQIVND (reference sequence). The CDR3 DNA sequence: TGTGCCAGTAGTTTGCTACGCACAGATACGCAGTATTTT. Translating it yields CASSLLRTDTQYF.

This clone appeared a single time. In DNA form, the CDR3 reads TGTGCCTGGAGTGTGGGGGGGGAGCAGCCCCAGCATTTT. Protein: CAWSVGGEQPQHF. The gene calls are TRBV30 and TRBJ1-5, with D maybe TRBD1 (5 bases). Trimming left V 0 bases short and J 7 bases short, with 10 bases between. The CDR3 contains 13 residues. The germline gives CDR1 GTSNPN, CDR2 SVGIG (reference sequence). The full variable domain, in which reference TRBV30 and TRBJ1-5 provide the parts outside the CDR3, is SQTIHQWPATLVQPVGSPLSLECTVEGTSNPNLYWYRQAAGRGLQLLFYSVGIGQISSEVPQNLSASRPQDRQFILSSKKLLLSDSGFYLCAWSVGGEQPQHFGDGTRLSIL.

This rearrangement joins TRBV6-4 to TRBJ2-1; TRBD2 matches 10 bases. The germline gives CDR1 MRHNA, CDR2 SNTAGT. There are 15 residues in the CDR3. Trimming at V came to 4 bases and at J to 4 bases, leaving 4 bases not matched to a gene. The CDR3: CASSAASGSYNEQFF. CDR3 nucleotides: TGTGCCAGCAGTGCGGCTAGCGGGAGTTACAATGAGCAGTTCTTC.

The CDR3: CSVERGLAGPGDTQYF. Written as DNA, the CDR3 is TGCAGCGTTGAAAGAGGCCTAGCGGGACCGGGAGATACGCAGTATTTT. The chain joins TRBV29-1 to TRBJ2-3; 9 positions match TRBD2. Germline V gene sequence: CDR1 SQVTM, CDR2 ANQGSEA. This CDR3 comprises 16 residues. V trimming: 2 bases; J trimming: 5 bases; junction bases outside the gene matches: 11.

CDR3: CASSQELSGGEQYF. The DNA for the CDR3 is TGTGCCAGCAGCCAAGAGCTCTCGGGGGGCGAGCAGTACTTC. The gene calls are TRBV14 and TRBJ2-7, with 7 bases identical to TRBD2. The length of the CDR3 is 14 residues. CDR1 is SGHDN, CDR2 FVKESK, per germline. Trimming removed 0 bases from V and 6 bases from J; junction bases left unmatched: 5.

The chain recombines TRBV13 with TRBJ2-5; tentative D call: TRBD1 (5 bases). The CDR3 is 14 residues long. Germline lookup yields CDR1 PRHDT and CDR2 FYEKMQ (reference sequence). Trimming cost V 1 base and J 1 base, with 7 bases left between them. CDR3 DNA: TGTGCCAGCAGCTTAGCTAGGGGCCAAGAGACCCAGTACTTC. Its translation is CASSLARGQETQYF.

The chain uses TRBV9 and TRBJ2-2; 7 nucleotides align to TRBD1. V lost 2 bases, J lost 0 bases, and 4 bases stayed unmatched. The CDR3 spans 16 residues. Germline-derived CDR1 and CDR2 are SGDLS and YYNGEE. CDR3 in DNA: TGTGCCAGCAGCGTTAAGGGGGCCGCGAACACCGGGGAGCTGTTTTTT. This gives the protein CASSVKGAANTGELFF.

This clone was found many times. The chain employs TRBV30 and TRBJ2-7; tentative D call: TRBD2 (6 bases). V gave up 0 bases and J gave up 3 bases, with 18 bases separating them. The CDR3 has 16 residues. CDR1 is GTSNPN and CDR2 is SVGIG in the germline V gene (reference sequence). CDR3 DNA: TGTGCCTGGAGTGTACTGGGAGGTAGCGCGGACTACGAGCAGTACTTC. Translation: CAWSVLGGSADYEQYF. The full variable domain, completed using reference TRBV30 and TRBJ2-7, is SQTIHQWPATLVQPVGSPLSLECTVEGTSNPNLYWYRQAAGRGLQLLFYSVGIGQISSEVPQNLSASRPQDRQFILSSKKLLLSDSGFYLCAWSVLGGSADYEQYFGPGTRLTVT.

The chain is built from TRBV4-1 and TRBJ1-4, with 7 bases fitting TRBD1. J lost 2 bases, V lost 1 base, and 4 bases had no gene match. Germline values: CDR1 MGHRA, CDR2 YSYEKL. This CDR3 has 16 amino acids. CDR3 protein: CASSQVLTGTNEKLFF. The CDR3 DNA is TGCGCCAGCAGCCAAGTTTTGACAGGGACTAATGAAAAACTGTTTTTT.

The rearrangement links TRBV29-1 to TRBJ1-4; the D is unclear. Trimming shortened V by 7 bases and J by 3 bases, and 12 bases separated the two germline ends. The germline V gene has CDR1 SQVTM and CDR2 ANQGSEA. The CDR3 has 13 amino acids. The CDR3 DNA follows: TGCAGCGCCTCGGGGTTTCCTAATGAAAAACTGTTTTTT. It is translated as CSASGFPNEKLFF.

The chain uses TRBV3-1 (or the pseudogene TRBV3-2) and TRBJ2-1; 12 nucleotides align to TRBD2. Germline V gene lookup returns CDR1 LGHDT and CDR2 YNNKEL (reference sequence). The CDR3 loop spans 15 amino acids. The V segment lost 1 base and the J segment 8 bases; nucleotides outside the gene matches: 3. CDR3 in DNA: TGTGCCAGCAGCCAAGGGACTAGCGGGACTGATGAGCAGTTCTTC. This codes for CASSQGTSGTDEQFF.

This clone has just one count. The chain carries TRBV7-8 and TRBJ2-1; 8 positions agree with TRBD2. The CDR3 is 18 residues long. The V gene end was trimmed by 5 bases and the J gene end by 0 bases; junction bases not matched to a gene: 12. Germline CDR1 and CDR2: SGHVS and FQNEAQ. The CDR3 bases are TGTGCCAGCAGCCCTAATTATGGTAGCGGGGTCTCCTACAATGAGCAGTTCTTC. Translating gives CASSPNYGSGVSYNEQFF. Drawing the rest from reference TRBV7-8 and TRBJ2-1, the complete variable domain is GAGVSQSPRYKVAKRGQDVALRCDPISGHVSLFWYQQALGQGPEFLTYFQNEAQLDKSGLPSDRFFAERPEGSVSTLKIQRTQQEDSAVYLCASSPNYGSGVSYNEQFFGPGTRLTVL.

This clone occurred once. The chain couples TRBV16 to TRBJ2-3; D uncertain. Germline assignment: CDR1 KGHSY and CDR2 FQNENV. The CDR3 totals 16 residues. Trimming shortened V by 0 bases and J by 6 bases, and 16 bases separated the two germline ends. CDR3 amino acids: CASSQSLAVVGDTQYF. For the CDR3, the DNA is TGTGCCAGCAGCCAATCGTTGGCAGTGGTCGGGGATACGCAGTATTTT.

The V gene is TRBV7-9, the J gene TRBJ1-1; no reliable D call. This CDR3 has 15 residues. V lost 3 bases and J lost 1, with 12 bases in between. CDR1 SEHNR and CDR2 FQNEAQ come from the germline V gene (reference sequence). The CDR3 DNA sequence: TGTGCCAGCAGCTTCAGGTCTATGGGGAACACTGAAGCTTTCTTT. Translating gives CASSFRSMGNTEAFF.

In this sample, this clone turned up a few times. This chain connects TRBV6-5 to TRBJ1-2, with a weak D call TRBD1 (5 bases). This CDR3 is built from 14 residues. With 8 bases removed from V and 8 bases from J, the gap between germline ends came to 21 bases. CDR1 and CDR2 from the germline V gene are MNHEY and SVGAGI. DNA for the CDR3: TGTGCCAGCTTTTGGGGCCCACCTCATTGGGGCTACACCTTC. Its protein is CASFWGPPHWGYTF.